What follows describes a single T cell receptor beta chain. The CDR3 spans 14 residues. Germline V gene data show CDR1 as SGDLS and CDR2 as YYNGEE. Trimming stripped 3 bases from V and 4 bases from J, with 13 bases between. These data are taken from a study of identifying expanded T cells in peripheral blood. Produced via immunoSEQ multiplex PCR; TCRdb's table is partial and in-frame only. The sample consists of around 90,000 clones, approximately 90% of them appearing once. The origin of this receptor is a person aged 18 to 69 in good health. The sequenced sample consisted of blood. The chain is built from TRBV9 and TRBJ1-1; no firm D call. CDR3 DNA sequence: TGTGCCAGCAGCGCCCTGCGAGGTGGCACTGAAGCTTTCTTT. This translates into CASSALRGGTEAFF.